This T cell receptor (beta chain) was identified during a study of shared clonotypes between healthy human individuals. The germline V gene encodes CDR1 SNHLY and CDR2 FYNNEI. This CDR3 comprises 15 residues. The germline V and J ends were trimmed by 7 bases and 5 bases, with 17 bases remaining between them. There are a few counts of this clone. Repertoires were generated with immunoSEQ multiplex PCR, while TCRdb's copy carries only in-frame clones and drops some. Of about 2.4 million clones in the sample, approximately 93% were seen once. The source material was naive CD4+ T cells from PBMCs. Subset given: CD45RA+ positively selected. The TCR comes from a man aged 18 to 29 in good health. Some clones in this sample may be carry-over from other donors' samples. The rearrangement links TRBV2 to TRBJ2-2; unclear D gene. CDR3 sequence reads: CASINGPARTGELFF. The CDR3 DNA sequence: TGTGCCAGCATCAATGGGCCTGCGCGTACCGGGGAGCTGTTTTTT.